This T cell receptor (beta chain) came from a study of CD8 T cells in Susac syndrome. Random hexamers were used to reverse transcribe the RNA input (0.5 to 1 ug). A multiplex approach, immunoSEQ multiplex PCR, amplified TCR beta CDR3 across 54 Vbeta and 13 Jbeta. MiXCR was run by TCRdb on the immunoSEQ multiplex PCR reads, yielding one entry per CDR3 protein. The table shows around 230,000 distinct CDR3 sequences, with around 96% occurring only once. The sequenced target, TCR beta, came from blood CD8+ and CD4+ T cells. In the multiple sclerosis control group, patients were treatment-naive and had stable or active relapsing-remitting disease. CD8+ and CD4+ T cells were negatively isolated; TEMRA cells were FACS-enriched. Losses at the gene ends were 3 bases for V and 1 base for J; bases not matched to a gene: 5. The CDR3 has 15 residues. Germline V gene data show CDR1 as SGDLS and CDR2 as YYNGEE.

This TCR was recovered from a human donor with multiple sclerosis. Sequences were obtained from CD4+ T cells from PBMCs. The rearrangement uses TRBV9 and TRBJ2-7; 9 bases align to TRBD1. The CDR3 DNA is TGTGCCAGCAGCGCTGGGACAGGGAAATCCTACGAGCAGTACTTC. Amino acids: CASSAGTGKSYEQYF. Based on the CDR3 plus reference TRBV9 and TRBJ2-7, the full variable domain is DSGVTQTPKHLITATGQRVTLRCSPRSGDLSVYWYQQSLDQGLQFLIQYYNGEERAKGNILERFSAQQFPDLHSELNLSSLELGDSALYFCASSAGTGKSYEQYFGPGTRLTVT.